This entry concerns a single T cell receptor (beta chain). Its antigen is not yet known. No much larger clone is present one base from it, and per-base qualities are unavailable. This sample was taken from a study of cytomegalovirus exposure and HLA in healthy donors (dated by TCRdb to about 2017). Regarding the study in general: An earlier analysis of under 600 of the donors reported approximately 270 Gb of sequence data and roughly 100 million unique TCR beta sequences from approximately 180 million T cells. Roughly 310 gigabases of sequencing data and approximately 85 million unique TCR sequences were included in an early release covering under 650 HLA-typed donors. Of the approximately 400 genotyped donors, less than 85% were placed in the genetic ancestry cluster associated with self-reported Caucasian donors. The aim of the study was to test whether cataloging public T cell receptors could identify signatures of past pathogen exposure. The study used immunosequencing to profile the T cell repertoires of several hundred subjects and linked those repertoires to cytomegalovirus serostatus. In addition to the first cohort of about 650 subjects, a separate validation cohort of 120 different subjects was used. To predict cytomegalovirus infection status, the study brought together high-throughput TCR immunosequencing, statistical association of individual TCRs with disease status, and machine learning. To study patterns of TCR occurrence, a later analysis re-analyzed previously published TCR beta repertoires from more than 550 donors and added high-resolution HLA genotyping. Rather than drawing on any new phenotypic data, the later analysis identified candidate immune exposures from TCR beta sequences and the way those sequences occurred across donors. An earlier analysis of some 600 of the donors applied high-throughput TCR beta sequencing to assess whether each TCR beta V gene segment acted as functional or pseudogenic. Donor age, sex, ethnicity and CMV serostatus were compiled alongside the repertoire data. Genome-wide SNP genotypes for about 65% of the 666 donors were used in a later genetic analysis, which treated that subset as a discovery cohort. All discovery cohort repertoires had been generated on a single sequencing platform. Class I and class II HLA loci were covered by the typing at four-digit resolution. The number of typed donors differed by locus: about 620-640 for A, B, C, DRB1 and DQB1; 500 to 550 for DQA1; 606 for DPA1; and some 430 for DPB1. Because of strong linkage in the cohort, 5 or 6 DR-DQ haplotypes were treated as single units for association and clustering. Among some 410 genotyped donors of the cohort, an average of approximately 200,000 unique TCR beta nucleotide sequences was sequenced per donor, of which about 19% were non-productive.

Library creation used the immunoSEQ multiplex PCR assay. The multiplex PCR relied on a mix of 60 forward primers for TCR Vbeta segments and 13 reverse primers for TCR Jbeta segments. A multiplex PCR assay on genomic DNA amplified the CDR3 region of rearranged TCR beta genes. Amplified TCR beta libraries were sequenced as 87-base-pair reads on the Illumina HiSeq System. As for the original processing: In a later analysis, tens of millions of unique TCR beta chains were counted across the 500 to 850 repertoires, and roughly 9.9 million of these chains were shared by at least two donors. Raw reads were error-corrected and collapsed into unique sequences with a nearest-neighbor algorithm that merged closely related sequences to remove PCR and sequencing errors. To assign V, D and J gene segments, CDR3 sequences were aligned to IMGT reference sequences. For a sequence to be retained, at least a six-nucleotide match to both a V gene segment and a J gene segment was required. Rearrangements were classified as productive when the CDR3 lacked stop codons and remained in frame with V and J, and all other rearrangements were classified as non-productive. Following IMGT convention, CDR3 was defined as the stretch from the second conserved V-encoded cysteine to the conserved J-encoded phenylalanine. In an earlier analysis of approximately 500 of the donors, sequences lacking an unambiguous match to a single V gene segment were excluded. An earlier analysis of 587 of the donors called V segments functional above 56.7% productive rearrangements and segregating when the between-donor standard deviation exceeded 5%. To diagnose cytomegalovirus status from the catalog of TCR beta chain sequences, a statistical classification framework was built. In a later analysis, TCR nucleotide sequences were compared against IMGT/GENE-DB human TR gene sequences so that V and J genes could be assigned. The TCRdist pipeline was used in a later analysis to assign CDR3 sequences and most-parsimonious VDJ recombination scenarios. In a later analysis, each TCR beta chain was defined by its CDR3 amino acid sequence together with its V-gene family, and reads lacking a unique V-gene family were excluded. As a way to deal with suspected cross-contamination and a sequencing artifact, a later analysis dropped 500 to 700 nucleotide sequences that were highly shared and had low generation probability. For each public chain, a later analysis derived a clonal expansion index from normalized ranks of inferred template counts within each repertoire. In a later analysis, generation probabilities were computed with a VDJ recombination model fitted to out-of-frame rearrangements, and the resulting probabilities were checked against IGoR. A later analysis scored TCR-TCR, TCR-HLA and TCR-CMV co-occurrence with hypergeometric tests, applying a repertoire-size bias correction to TCR pairs. In a later analysis, false discovery rates were estimated by permuting HLA or CMV assignments 20 times. In a later analysis, co-occurring TCRs were grouped using DBSCAN, and TCRdist sequence similarity was added for clustering within HLA-allele-positive subsets. Repertoires with fewer than 30,000 or more than 120,000 public chains, plus five repertoires with anomalous nucleotide sharing, were excluded from co-occurrence clustering. This immuneACCESS table, as held by TCRdb, lists in-frame sequences with V and J called but not all clones. Of the missing ones, under half trace to an unresolved V gene in checked studies; the others have no known cause. Clone size and the V and J calls come from that table; the DNA yielded D and trimming. Within this sample are 95,000 to 150,000 clones, with over 70% of them counted one time only. The ten top clones hold under 3.5% of the sample.

On the study overall, not on this receptor specifically: Some IMGT-functional V segments, including TRBV6-2 and TRBV6-3, could not be told apart with the 87-base-pair reads, so those segments were excluded. A further reported finding was that TCR beta sequences accurately predicted the HLA-A and HLA-B alleles for most subjects in the first cohort. A later analysis found that HLA-associated TCR beta chains were more clonally expanded and had lower generation probabilities than equally common non-associated chains. According to a later genetic analysis, donors in an Asian-associated ancestry cluster had fewer N-insertions in productive TCRs than the approximately 700-donor mean. A group of highly shared sequence variants was considered likely to be a technical artifact of the sequencing pipeline. The classifier was reported to diagnose cytomegalovirus status with high specificity and sensitivity in both the original cohort and the validation cohort. In an earlier analysis of about 550 of the donors, most TCR beta V segments were observed in productive rearrangements about 87% or about 30% of the time, broadly matching IMGT annotations. Most CMV-associated TCR beta chains appeared to be HLA-restricted in a later analysis, and the HLA associations seemed to be driven largely by CMV exposure. Because HLA typing was missing for some donors at each locus, association tests included only the typed subset. The study gave a list of 150 to 200 TCR beta chains associated with cytomegalovirus. A later analysis reported that several top co-occurrence clusters appeared linked to parvovirus B19, influenza, CMV and Epstein-Barr virus. While some public TCRs were present in many individuals, most TCR sequences turned up only very rarely across donors. It was suggested by the authors that the approach could potentially be generalized to other disease states and immunological phenotypes. This cohort had only TCR beta chains sequenced, and the lack of alpha or paired-chain data limited which features could be detected. CMV serostatus was the only immune exposure information available for the cohort. Assigning TCR associations to individual alleles was difficult when HLA alleles, especially DR and DQ, strongly co-occurred. Correlated functional status among segregating V segments might be attributable to linkage disequilibrium, but an unknown experimental factor could not be ruled out. A few of the identified cytomegalovirus-associated TCR beta chains were confirmed in vitro to be specific for cytomegalovirus antigens. Fewer than 20 rarely observed V segments, including chromosome 9 orphons, were excluded from the earlier analysis of approximately 500 of the donors because counts were too low. Presence/absence analyses assumed roughly uniform sequencing depth across donors, an assumption that may not hold. A later genetic analysis associated a missense DCLRE1C variant with V-gene and J-gene trimming of TCR beta chains, and an independent cohort replicated the association. Specific HLA alleles were associated with over 15,000 TCR beta sequences at a false discovery rate of 0.05 in a later analysis. In a later analysis, TCR association rates were found to vary across HLA loci, with the most associated TCRs seen for DRB1 alleles and the fewest for HLA-C alleles.

The cohort comprised some 700 healthy bone marrow donors. At the time of sampling, every cohort member was nominally healthy, though immune exposures that went unrecorded were likely present. The donor tested CMV seronegative, placing the donor among the 300 to 450 seronegative members of the cohort. Each donor provided a peripheral blood sample, and peripheral blood mononuclear cells were used for TCR beta sequencing. Genomic DNA extraction from the blood cell samples was performed with the Qiagen DNeasy Blood Extraction Kit. The CDR1 and CDR2 encoded by the germline V gene (reference sequence) are SEHNR and FQNEAQ. The V and J ends are trimmed by 1 base and 0 bases, leaving 7 bases between them. The CDR3 holds 14 amino acids from the cysteine to the phenylalanine. Just the 42-base CDR3 DNA is kept, in frame starting at base 1.

This clonotype was sampled from a woman aged 50 to 65 in good health and CMV-seronegative. The chain couples TRBV7-9 to TRBJ2-7, with TRBD2 as a weak D call on 6 bases. Sequencing was carried out using PBMCs. The CDR3 is CASSLGDSSYEQYF. The base sequence is TGTGCCAGCAGCTTAGGGGACTCCTCCTACGAGCAGTACTTC.